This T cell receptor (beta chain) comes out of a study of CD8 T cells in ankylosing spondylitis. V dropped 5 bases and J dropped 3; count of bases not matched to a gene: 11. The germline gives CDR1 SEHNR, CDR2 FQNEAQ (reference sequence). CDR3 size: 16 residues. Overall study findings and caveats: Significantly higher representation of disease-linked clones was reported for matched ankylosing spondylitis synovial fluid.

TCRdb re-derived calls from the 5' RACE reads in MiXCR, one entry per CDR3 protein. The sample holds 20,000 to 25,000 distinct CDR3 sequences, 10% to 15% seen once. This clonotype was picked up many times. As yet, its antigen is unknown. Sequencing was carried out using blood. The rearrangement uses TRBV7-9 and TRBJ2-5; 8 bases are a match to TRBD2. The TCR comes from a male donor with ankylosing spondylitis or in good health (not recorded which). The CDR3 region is CASSPRAGDLKETQYF. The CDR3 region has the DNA TGTGCCAGCAGCCCACGAGCGGGGGATCTTAAAGAGACCCAGTACTTC.